A selection of T cell receptor beta chains follows, all from one sample in a study of Graves' ophthalmopathy and Graves' hyperthyroidism. TCRdb reanalysed the multiplex PCR reads using MiXCR and keeps one entry per CDR3 protein. The sample lists fewer than 650,000 distinct CDR3 sequences, about a fifth occurring once. Sequenced: peripheral blood. The receptors stem from a young woman with stable Graves' hyperthyroidism. Some clones in this sample may be carry-over from other donors' samples. Each CDR3 is given with its conserved first and last residue.

j_gene,v_gene,CDR3aa
TRBJ2-5,TRBV6-5,CASSWGLAEGETQYF
TRBJ1-1,TRBV6-1,CASRSRYQGSTEAFF
TRBJ1-2,TRBV19,CASSMDMDYGYTF
TRBJ1-6,TRBV30,CAWSVWGQNSPLHF
TRBJ1-5,TRBV19,CARLDRGTNQPQHF
TRBJ2-7,TRBV18,CASSPTLAGPYEQYF
TRBJ2-7,TRBV20-1,CSARDVKGGSSYEQYF
TRBJ1-1,TRBV7-6,CASSPLTGGITEAFF
TRBJ2-7,TRBV27,CASSVRRSSGYEQYF
TRBJ1-2,TRBV25-1,CASSDRRGNYGYTF
TRBJ1-5,TRBV12-3/TRBV12-4,CASSHGGSFNQPQHF
TRBJ2-7,TRBV15,CATSAGNYEQYF
TRBJ2-7,TRBV12-3/TRBV12-4,CASSLRQEQYF
TRBJ1-1,TRBV28,CASLNLNTEAFF
TRBJ1-2,TRBV9,CASSPGISGDGYTF
TRBJ1-3,TRBV20-1,CSARERGVGNTIYF
TRBJ1-1,TRBV6-2/TRBV6-3,CASIQSEGLHTEAFF
TRBJ2-7,TRBV6-2/TRBV6-3,CASSYSPVTSSLSYEQYF
TRBJ2-7,TRBV6-2/TRBV6-3,CASIEGQVPYEQYF
TRBJ2-2,TRBV6-1,CASSPRWRGQNTGELFF
TRBJ2-7,TRBV11-2,CASSGLLSYEQYF
TRBJ1-5,TRBV6-2/TRBV6-3,CASSYGYSNQPQHF
TRBJ2-7,TRBV28,CASRRGTSLYYEQYF
TRBJ1-1,TRBV4-1,CASSQVTLDRTNTEAFF
TRBJ1-5,TRBV15,CATSSGEGTRRNQPQHF
TRBJ1-2,TRBV12-3/TRBV12-4,CASSFAGEVCGYTF
TRBJ2-5,TRBV19,CASSIIGPTGKETQYF
TRBJ1-1,TRBV2,CASSESVGRNTEAFF
TRBJ2-2,TRBV12-3/TRBV12-4,CASRWGELQTGELFF